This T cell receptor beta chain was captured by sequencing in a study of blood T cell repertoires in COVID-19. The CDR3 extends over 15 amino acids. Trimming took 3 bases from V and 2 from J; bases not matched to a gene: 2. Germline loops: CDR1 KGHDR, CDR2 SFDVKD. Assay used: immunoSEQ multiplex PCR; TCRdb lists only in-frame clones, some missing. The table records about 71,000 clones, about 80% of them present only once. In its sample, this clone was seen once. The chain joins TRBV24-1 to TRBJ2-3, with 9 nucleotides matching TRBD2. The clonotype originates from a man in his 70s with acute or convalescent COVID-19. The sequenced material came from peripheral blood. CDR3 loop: CATSDVAGDTDTQYF. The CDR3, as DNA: TGTGCCACCAGTGATGTAGCGGGGGACACAGATACGCAGTATTTT.